These 24 T cell receptor beta chains originate from one sample sequenced in a study of T-cell memory formation after mild COVID-19 (dated by TCRdb to 2020 to 2023). The receptor library was made with 5' RACE. Instrument on record: Illumina NovaSeq 6000. TCRdb handled the public reads itself, with Q25 trimming in fastp and clone calling in MiXCR, and kept productive beta chains. Every distinct CDR3 protein forms one entry, paired with its most common genes and DNA. The sample yields 200,000 to 250,000 distinct CDR3 sequences; 8% to 11% were counted once. The leading ten clones occupy approximately 3% of the sample. The sample comprised PBMCs or a T cell subset sorted from them (not recorded which). These TCRs come from a man younger than 35 who had mild COVID-19 (a few samples of this study predate the infection). The sample titles of this study are shuffled in the database, so cell type and time point are left out; the donor was told from shared clones.

This chain joins TRBV5-1 and TRBJ2-6, with TRBD2 matching 9 bases. The V gene end was trimmed by 8 bases and the J gene end by 13 bases; junction bases not matched to a gene: 13. The CDR3 is 14 residues long. Germline V CDR1 and CDR2: SGHRS, YFSETQ. CDR3 sequence: CASLMSGGSGVLTF. The CDR3 region has the DNA TGCGCCAGTCTCATGAGCGGGGGGAGCGGGGTCCTGACTTTC.

The chain combines TRBV20-1 with TRBJ2-4; 12 nucleotides match TRBD1. Germline V gene lookup returns CDR1 DFQATT and CDR2 SNEGSKA (reference sequence). The ends lost 0 bases at V and 7 bases at J; junction bases unmatched: 1. This CDR3 is 14 amino acids long. CDR3 in amino acids: CSAREGQGANIQYF. As DNA, the CDR3 is TGCAGTGCTAGAGAGGGACAGGGGGCTAACATTCAGTACTTC.

The CDR3 loop is CASSVTGLVEKGYTF. The CDR3 DNA is TGTGCCAGCAGCGTAACAGGTTTAGTGGAGAAGGGCTACACCTTC. The V gene is TRBV7-9, the J gene TRBJ1-2; D might be TRBD1 (5 bases). The CDR3 sequence is 15 residues long. V lost 5 bases and J 8 bases, leaving 21 bases between the germline ends. The germline gives CDR1 SEHNR, CDR2 FQNEAQ (reference sequence).

This clonotype was counted a few times. J is TRBJ1-2 and V is TRBV20-1, with TRBD1 identical over 7 bases. There are 12 residues in the CDR3. Trimming took 2 bases from V and 7 from J; bases not matched to a gene: 4. From germline, CDR1 is DFQATT and CDR2 SNEGSKA (reference sequence). The CDR3 protein is CSARSGGGGYTF. CDR3 sequence (DNA): TGCAGTGCTAGATCAGGGGGAGGTGGCTACACCTTC.

The chain carries TRBV7-9 and TRBJ1-2, with D perhaps matching TRBD1 (6 bases). CDR3 length: 16 residues. V was shortened by 4 bases and J by 6 bases, with 21 bases between the two germline ends. Germline V gene data show CDR1 as SEHNR and CDR2 as FQNEAQ (reference sequence). CDR3 sequence: CASSSIAGDYEDGYTF. Written as DNA, the CDR3 is TGTGCCAGCAGCTCAATCGCAGGGGATTATGAGGATGGCTACACCTTC.

This clonotype came up a few times. The chain joins TRBV19 to TRBJ2-3; D not certain. CDR1 and CDR2 from the germline V gene are LNHDA and SQIVND (reference sequence). This CDR3 region has 16 residues. Trimming pared 3 bases from V and 0 bases from J, leaving 13 bases between. CDR3 sequence: CASSMALGASTDTQYF. DNA of the CDR3: TGTGCCAGTAGTATGGCCCTCGGCGCAAGCACAGATACGCAGTATTTT.

V usage is TRBV20-1 and J usage is TRBJ2-3, with D perhaps matching TRBD1 or TRBD2 (5 bases each). This CDR3 is built from 15 residues. In germline, CDR1 is DFQATT, CDR2 SNEGSKA (reference sequence). Deletions cut 5 bases from V and 1 base from J, with 16 bases between. CDR3 sequence: CSALGERTGTDTQYF. CDR3 coding DNA: TGCAGTGCTTTGGGGGAGAGAACGGGCACAGATACGCAGTATTTT.

This clonotype was counted ten times or more. J is TRBJ2-2 and V is TRBV5-1; D could derive from TRBD1 or TRBD2 (5 bases each). The CDR3 consists of 16 residues. Germline V gene data show CDR1 as SGHRS and CDR2 as YFSETQ. Trimming took 0 bases from V and 0 from J, leaving 9 bases between them. The CDR3 is CASSLGRGANTGELFF. The CDR3 bases are TGCGCCAGCAGCTTGGGGCGAGGGGCGAACACCGGGGAGCTGTTTTTT. The full variable domain, with the rest looked up from reference TRBV5-1 and TRBJ2-2, is KAGVTQTPRYLIKTRGQQVTLSCSPISGHRSVSWYQQTPGQGLQFLFEYFSETQRNKGNFPGRFSGRQFSNSRSEMNVSTLELGDSALYLCASSLGRGANTGELFFGEGSRLTVL.

This clonotype showed up just a few times. The chain couples TRBV20-1 to TRBJ1-5; TRBD1 agrees at 7 bases. In germline, CDR1 is DFQATT, CDR2 SNEGSKA (reference sequence). The CDR3 is 15 amino acids. V was pared by 2 bases and J by 1 base, with 5 bases of the junction left unmatched. CDR3 nucleotides: TGCAGTGCTAGAAAGGGGGCCATGAGCAATCAGCCCCAGCATTTT. It yields the protein CSARKGAMSNQPQHF.

This clonotype was counted a few times. The V call is TRBV18, the J call TRBJ1-2; 10 bases agree with TRBD1. CDR3 size: 14 residues. The junction had 5 bases not matched to a gene; V was cut back by 5 bases and J by 5 bases. The germline CDR1 and CDR2 sequences are KGHSH and LQKENI. CDR3 in amino acids: CASSWGQGRYGYTF. In DNA form, the CDR3 reads TGTGCCAGCTCATGGGGACAGGGGAGATATGGCTACACCTTC.

The genes are TRBV14 and TRBJ2-5, with a possible D match to TRBD1 (5 bases). The CDR3 is made up of 15 amino acids. With 5 bases removed from V and 5 bases from J, the gap between germline ends came to 18 bases. Per the germline V gene, CDR1 is SGHDN and CDR2 is FVKESK. CDR3 loop: CASSFTGPKGETQYF. CDR3 in DNA: TGTGCCAGCAGCTTTACCGGGCCAAAGGGGGAGACCCAGTACTTC.

The chain links TRBV7-3 to TRBJ2-2; D remains ambiguous. Trimming left V 1 base short and J 2 bases short, with 17 bases between. CDR1 is SGHTA and CDR2 is FQGTGA in the germline V gene. The CDR3 is 18 residues long. The CDR3 region is CASSLNPYRDGNTGELFF. For the CDR3, the DNA is TGTGCCAGCAGCTTAAATCCATATCGAGATGGTAACACCGGGGAGCTGTTTTTT.

This clonotype showed up just a few times. The chain carries TRBV19 and TRBJ2-3; TRBD2 matches 9 bases. Germline V gene sequence: CDR1 LNHDA, CDR2 SQIVND (reference sequence). This CDR3 has 15 residues. The ends lost 3 bases at V and 10 bases at J; junction bases unmatched: 11. In nucleotides, the CDR3 is TGTGCCAGTAGTATCCAATCTACTAGCGGGCTCTCGCAGTATTTT. Residues: CASSIQSTSGLSQYF. The complete variable domain, with remaining parts taken from reference TRBV19 and TRBJ2-3, reads DGGITQSPKYLFRKEGQNVTLSCEQNLNHDAMYWYRQDPGQGLRLIYYSQIVNDFQKGDIAEGYSVSREKKESFPLTVTSAQKNPTAFYLCASSIQSTSGLSQYFGPGTRLTVL.

Ten or more counts support this clonotype. In DNA form, the CDR3 reads TGTGCCAGCAGCTTAGGTGCTGTGACAGATACGCAGTATTTT. This translates into CASSLGAVTDTQYF. This chain links TRBV7-2 with TRBJ2-3; D is unclear. The ends were cut back, 1 base at V and 3 bases at J, with 8 bases in the middle. This CDR3 is built from 14 residues. Germline V gene sequence: CDR1 SGHTA, CDR2 FQGNSA.

This clonotype was seen only a few times. V is TRBV20-1 and J is TRBJ1-1; no firm D call. Germline V gene lookup returns CDR1 DFQATT and CDR2 SNEGSKA (reference sequence). The CDR3 is made up of 13 amino acids. The V end was cut by 3 bases, the J end by 0 bases, with 8 bases between. Here the CDR3 reads CSARPRLNTEAFF. The CDR3 DNA sequence: TGCAGTGCTAGGCCCAGGCTGAACACTGAAGCTTTCTTT.

This chain connects TRBV18 to TRBJ2-7, with 8 nucleotides matching TRBD2. Losses at the gene ends were 3 bases for V and 3 bases for J; bases not matched to a gene: 7. In germline, CDR1 is KGHSH, CDR2 LQKENI. This CDR3 is built from 15 residues. CDR3 protein: CASSPLTGTSYEQYF. DNA of the CDR3: TGTGCCAGCTCACCGCTTACCGGGACTAGCTACGAGCAGTACTTC.

This clonotype has more than one count but fewer than ten. The chain carries TRBV7-3 and TRBJ2-7; 11 nucleotides align to TRBD2. Germline CDR1 reads SGHTA; CDR2 reads FQGTGA. J gave up 6 bases and V 2 bases, and 0 bases lay outside the gene matches. This CDR3 comprises 13 residues. The CDR3 here is CASSLLAGGEQYF. In nucleotides, the CDR3 is TGTGCCAGCAGCTTACTAGCGGGGGGCGAGCAGTACTTC.

In its sample, this clonotype was seen many times. This chain uses TRBV5-1 with TRBJ2-7; tentatively, D is TRBD1 (6 bases). Trimming stripped 0 bases from V and 3 bases from J, with 10 bases between. Germline CDR1 reads SGHRS; CDR2 reads YFSETQ. The CDR3 is made up of 14 amino acids. CDR3: CASSLEAGVYEQYF. CDR3 coding DNA: TGCGCCAGCAGCTTGGAGGCAGGGGTCTACGAGCAGTACTTC.

This rearrangement joins TRBV5-4 to TRBJ2-5, with D perhaps TRBD2 (6 bases). Germline V CDR1 and CDR2: SGHNT, YYREEE (reference sequence). The CDR3 has 14 residues. Trimming cost V 2 bases and J 5 bases, with 13 bases left between them. The CDR3 is CASSFPPEGETQYF. The CDR3 DNA is TGTGCCAGCAGCTTCCCCCCGGAGGGTGAGACCCAGTACTTC.

This clonotype has a handful of counts. This chain connects TRBV11-2 to TRBJ2-7; the D is unclear. The CDR3 is 13 amino acids. Per germline, CDR1 SGHAT and CDR2 FQNNGV. Trimming cost V 1 base and J 4 bases, with 8 bases left between them. CDR3 coding DNA: TGTGCCAGCAGCTTAGTAGGTGTTTACGAGCAGTACTTC. Translated: CASSLVGVYEQYF.

This clonotype showed up many times. The rearrangement links TRBV7-9 to TRBJ2-3; 10 bases fit TRBD2. The CDR3 length is 17 residues. After removal of 1 base from V and 3 bases from J, the junction contained 7 bases not matched to a gene. Germline CDR1 and CDR2: SEHNR and FQNEAQ (reference sequence). In DNA form, the CDR3 reads TGTGCCAGCAGCTTAGTTCCTAGCGGGGGAAGGACAGATACGCAGTATTTT. It encodes CASSLVPSGGRTDTQYF.

This clonotype was detected only a few times. The rearrangement uses TRBV7-9 and TRBJ1-2; D is unresolved. This CDR3 has 11 residues. With 5 bases removed from V and 4 bases from J, the gap between germline ends came to 5 bases. The V gene's germline CDR1 is SEHNR and CDR2 FQNEAQ (reference sequence). CDR3 DNA: TGTGCCAGCAGCCCAAGCTATGGCTACACCTTC. Protein sequence: CASSPSYGYTF. The whole variable domain, remainder taken from reference TRBV7-9 and TRBJ1-2, is DTGVSQNPRHKITKRGQNVTFRCDPISEHNRLYWYRQTLGQGPEFLTYFQNEAQLEKSRLLSDRFSAERPKGSFSTLEIQRTEQGDSAMYLCASSPSYGYTFGSGTRLTVV.

This clonotype has just a few counts. This chain connects TRBV4-1 to TRBJ2-5; 10 bases are a match to TRBD2. The length of the CDR3 is 16 residues. V shed 0 bases and J 4 bases; nucleotides not matched to a gene: 5. Germline V CDR1 and CDR2: MGHRA, YSYEKL. The CDR3 here is CASSQEASGGAETQYF. CDR3 nucleotides: TGCGCCAGCAGCCAAGAGGCTAGCGGGGGAGCAGAGACCCAGTACTTC.

This clonotype was seen only a few times. Compared with germline, one end of the junction differs, possibly owing to a read error. The V gene is TRBV2, the J gene TRBJ1-5; D unresolved. This CDR3 region has 12 residues. Germline assignment: CDR1 SNHLY and CDR2 FYNNEI. The CDR3 spells CASSVSSQPQHF. The CDR3 region has the DNA TGTGCCAGCAGTGTTAGCAGTCAGCCCCAGCATTTT.